This TCR beta chain was captured by sequencing in a study of breast tumors, draining lymph nodes, adjacent tissues. TCRdb re-analysed the multiplex PCR reads in MiXCR, keeping a single row per CDR3 protein. The sample consists of over 35,000 distinct CDR3 sequences, 36% of them appearing once. The CDR3 has 14 residues. Germline V gives CDR1 LNHNV, CDR2 YYDKDF (reference sequence). Deletions cut 3 bases from V and 2 bases from J, with 11 bases between. The genes are TRBV15 and TRBJ2-7, with D possibly matching TRBD1 (6 bases). Sequenced material: breast tumor tissue. The TCR originated in a female donor with breast cancer. Some clones in this sample may be carry-over from other donors' samples. The CDR3 coding sequence is TGTGCCACCAGCAGTGAGGGGGATACCTACGAGCAGTACTTC. Its protein is CATSSEGDTYEQYF.